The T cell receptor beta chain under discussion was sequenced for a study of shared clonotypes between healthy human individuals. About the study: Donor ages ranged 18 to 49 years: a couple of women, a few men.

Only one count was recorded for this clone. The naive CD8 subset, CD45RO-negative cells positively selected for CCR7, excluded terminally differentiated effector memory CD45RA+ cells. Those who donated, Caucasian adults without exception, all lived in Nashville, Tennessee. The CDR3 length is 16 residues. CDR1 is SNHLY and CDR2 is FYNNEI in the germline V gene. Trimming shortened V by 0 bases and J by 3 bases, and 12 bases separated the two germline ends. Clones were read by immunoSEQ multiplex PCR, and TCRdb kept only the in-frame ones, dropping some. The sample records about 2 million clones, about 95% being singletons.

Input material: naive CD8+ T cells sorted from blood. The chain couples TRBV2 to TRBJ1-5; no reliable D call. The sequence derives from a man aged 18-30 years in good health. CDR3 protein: CASSEAAAEINQPQHF. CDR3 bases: TGTGCCAGCAGTGAAGCGGCGGCAGAAATCAATCAGCCCCAGCATTTT.